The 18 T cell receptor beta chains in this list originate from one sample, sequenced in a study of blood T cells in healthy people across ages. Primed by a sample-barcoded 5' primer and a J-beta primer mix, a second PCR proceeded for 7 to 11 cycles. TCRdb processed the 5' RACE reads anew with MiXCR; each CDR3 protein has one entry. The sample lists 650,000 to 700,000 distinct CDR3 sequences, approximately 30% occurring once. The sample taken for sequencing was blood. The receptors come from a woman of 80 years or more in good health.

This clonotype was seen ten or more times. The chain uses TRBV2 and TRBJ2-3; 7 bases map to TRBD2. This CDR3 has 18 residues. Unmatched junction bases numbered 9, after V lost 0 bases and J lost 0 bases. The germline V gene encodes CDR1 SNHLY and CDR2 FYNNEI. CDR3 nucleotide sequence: TGTGCCAGCAGTGAAGCGGGCGGGGGTCTTACTAGCACAGATACGCAGTATTTT. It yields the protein CASSEAGGGLTSTDTQYF.

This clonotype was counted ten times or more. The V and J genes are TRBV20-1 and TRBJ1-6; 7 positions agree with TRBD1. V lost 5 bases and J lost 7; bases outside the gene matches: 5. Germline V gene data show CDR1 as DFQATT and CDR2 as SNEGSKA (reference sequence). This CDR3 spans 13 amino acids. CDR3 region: CSAYRGTNSPLHF. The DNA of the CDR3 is TGCAGTGCTTACAGGGGTACAAATTCACCCCTCCACTTT.

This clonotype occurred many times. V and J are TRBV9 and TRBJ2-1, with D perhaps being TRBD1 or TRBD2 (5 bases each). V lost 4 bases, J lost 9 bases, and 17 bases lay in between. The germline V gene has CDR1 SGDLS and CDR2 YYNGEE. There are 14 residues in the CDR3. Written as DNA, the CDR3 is TGTGCCAGCAGCCCGCCGGGACGAAACGGTGAGCAGTTCTTC. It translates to CASSPPGRNGEQFF.

The CDR3 DNA sequence: TGTGCCAGCAGTTTTAACAGGGGAACCGGGGAGCTGTTTTTT. Encoded protein: CASSFNRGTGELFF. The chain links TRBV7-2 to TRBJ2-2, with 7 bases that match TRBD1. Germline trimming cut 6 bases from V and 5 bases from J; bases unmatched to any gene: 6. The CDR3 is made up of 14 amino acids. The germline CDR1 and CDR2 sequences are SGHTA and FQGNSA.

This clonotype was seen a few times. CDR3 loop: CASRQGGVASTDTQYF. CDR3 sequence (DNA): TGTGCCAGCCGCCAGGGGGGGGTCGCTAGCACAGATACGCAGTATTTT. V usage is TRBV5-4 and J usage is TRBJ2-3; either TRBD1 or TRBD2 may fit D (7 bases each). This CDR3 is built from 16 residues. CDR1 and CDR2 (germline): SGHNT, YYREEE (reference sequence). The V end was cut by 7 bases, the J end by 0 bases, with 18 bases between. Combining the CDR3 with reference TRBV5-4 and TRBJ2-3 gives the whole variable domain ETGVTQSPTHLIKTRGQQVTLRCSSQSGHNTVSWYQQALGQGPQFIFQYYREEENGRGNFPPRFSGLQFPNYSSELNVNALELDDSALYLCASRQGGVASTDTQYFGPGTRLTVL.

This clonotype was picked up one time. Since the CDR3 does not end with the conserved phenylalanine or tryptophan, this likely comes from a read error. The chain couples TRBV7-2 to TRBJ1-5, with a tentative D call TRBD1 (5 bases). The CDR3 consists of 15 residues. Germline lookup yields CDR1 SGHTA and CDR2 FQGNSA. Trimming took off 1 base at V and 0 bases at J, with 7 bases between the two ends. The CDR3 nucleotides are TGTGCCAGCAGCTTAGGGAGGGGTAGCAATCAGCCCCAGCATTAT. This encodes CASSLGRGSNQPQHY.

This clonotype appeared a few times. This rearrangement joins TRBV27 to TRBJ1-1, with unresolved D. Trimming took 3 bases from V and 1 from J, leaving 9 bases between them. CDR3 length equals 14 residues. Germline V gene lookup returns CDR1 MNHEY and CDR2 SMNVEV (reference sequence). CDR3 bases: TGTGCCAGCAGTTTCGACGGACCGAACACTGAAGCTTTCTTT. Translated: CASSFDGPNTEAFF.

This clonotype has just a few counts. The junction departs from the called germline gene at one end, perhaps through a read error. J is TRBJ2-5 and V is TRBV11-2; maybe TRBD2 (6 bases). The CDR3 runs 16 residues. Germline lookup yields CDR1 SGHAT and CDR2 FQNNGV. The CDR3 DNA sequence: TGTGCCAGCAGCTTGATGACGGGGCGGGGCCAAGAGAACCAGTACTTC. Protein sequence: CASSLMTGRGQENQYF.

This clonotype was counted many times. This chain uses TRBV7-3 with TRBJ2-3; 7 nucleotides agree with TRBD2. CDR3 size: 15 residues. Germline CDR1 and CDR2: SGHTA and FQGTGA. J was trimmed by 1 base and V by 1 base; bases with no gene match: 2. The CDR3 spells CASSLMSGGTDTQYF. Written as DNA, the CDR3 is TGTGCCAGCAGCTTAATGAGCGGGGGCACAGATACGCAGTATTTT.

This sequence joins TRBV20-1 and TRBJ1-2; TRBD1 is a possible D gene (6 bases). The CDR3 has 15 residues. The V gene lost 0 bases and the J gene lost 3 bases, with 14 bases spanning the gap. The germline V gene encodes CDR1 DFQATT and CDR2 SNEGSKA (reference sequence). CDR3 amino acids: CSARDLGGAYYGYTF. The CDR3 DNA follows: TGCAGTGCTAGAGACTTGGGGGGCGCGTACTATGGCTACACCTTC.

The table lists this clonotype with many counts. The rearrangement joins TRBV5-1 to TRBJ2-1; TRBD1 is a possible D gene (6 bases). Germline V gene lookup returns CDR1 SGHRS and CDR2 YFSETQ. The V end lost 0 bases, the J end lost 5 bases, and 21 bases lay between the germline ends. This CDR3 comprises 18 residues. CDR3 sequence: CASSLVGVGVRGNNEQFF. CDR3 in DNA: TGCGCCAGCAGCTTGGTAGGAGTTGGAGTTAGGGGGAACAATGAGCAGTTCTTC.

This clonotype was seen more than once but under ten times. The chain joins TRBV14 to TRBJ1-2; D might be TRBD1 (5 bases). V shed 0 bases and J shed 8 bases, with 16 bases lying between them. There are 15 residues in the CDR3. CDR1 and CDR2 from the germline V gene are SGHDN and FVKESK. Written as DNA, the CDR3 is TGTGCCAGCAGCCAAGATATTCGGACATCCGTCGGCTACACCTTC. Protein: CASSQDIRTSVGYTF. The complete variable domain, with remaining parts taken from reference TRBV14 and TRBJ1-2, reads EAGVTQFPSHSVIEKGQTVTLRCDPISGHDNLYWYRRVMGKEIKFLLHFVKESKQDESGMPNNRFLAERTGGTYSTLKVQPAELEDSGVYFCASSQDIRTSVGYTFGSGTRLTVV.

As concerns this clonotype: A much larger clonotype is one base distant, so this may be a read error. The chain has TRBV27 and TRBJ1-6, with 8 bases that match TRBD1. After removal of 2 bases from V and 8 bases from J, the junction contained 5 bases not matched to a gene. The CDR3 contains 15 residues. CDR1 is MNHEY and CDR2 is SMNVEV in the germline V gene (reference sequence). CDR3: CASSLQTGADSPLHF. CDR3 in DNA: TGTGCCAGCAGTTTACAGACAGGGGCTGATTCACCCCTCCACTTT.

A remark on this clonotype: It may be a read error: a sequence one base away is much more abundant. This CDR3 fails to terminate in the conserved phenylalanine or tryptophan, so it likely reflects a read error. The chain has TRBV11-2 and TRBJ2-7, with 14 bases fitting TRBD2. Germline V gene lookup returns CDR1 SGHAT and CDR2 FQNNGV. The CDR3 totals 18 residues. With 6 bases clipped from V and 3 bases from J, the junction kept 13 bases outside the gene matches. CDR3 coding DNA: TGTGCCAGCAGTTCCCTTCCGGGACTAGCGGGGGATAACTACGAGCAGTACTTG. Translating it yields CASSSLPGLAGDNYEQYL.

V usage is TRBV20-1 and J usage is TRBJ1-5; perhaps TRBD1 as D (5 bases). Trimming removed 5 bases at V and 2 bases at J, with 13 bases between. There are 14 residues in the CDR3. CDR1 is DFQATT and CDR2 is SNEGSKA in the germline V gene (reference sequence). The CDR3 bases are TGCAGTGCTGGAGGGCAGGGTGGCAATCAGCCCCAGCATTTT. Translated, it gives CSAGGQGGNQPQHF.

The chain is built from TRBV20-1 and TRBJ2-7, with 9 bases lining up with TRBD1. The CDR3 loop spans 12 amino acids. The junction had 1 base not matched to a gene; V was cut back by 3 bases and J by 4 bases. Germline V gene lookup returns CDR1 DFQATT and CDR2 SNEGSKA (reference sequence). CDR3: CSARDRGYEQYF. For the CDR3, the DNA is TGCAGTGCTAGGGACAGGGGTTACGAGCAGTACTTC.

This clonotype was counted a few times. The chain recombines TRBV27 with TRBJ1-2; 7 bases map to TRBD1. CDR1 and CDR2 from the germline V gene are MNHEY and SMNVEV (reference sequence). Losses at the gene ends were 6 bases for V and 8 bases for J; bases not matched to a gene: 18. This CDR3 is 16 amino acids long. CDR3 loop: CASSPRAGDRVLGYTF. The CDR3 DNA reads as TGTGCCAGCAGCCCTAGGGCGGGGGACAGAGTTCTCGGCTACACCTTC.

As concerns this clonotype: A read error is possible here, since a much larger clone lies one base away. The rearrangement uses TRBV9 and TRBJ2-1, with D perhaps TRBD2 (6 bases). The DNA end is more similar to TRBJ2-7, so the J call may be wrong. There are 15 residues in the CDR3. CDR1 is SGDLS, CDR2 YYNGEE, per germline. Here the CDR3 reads CASSVWGEAYNEQYF. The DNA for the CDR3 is TGTGCCAGCAGCGTCTGGGGGGAAGCGTACAATGAGCAGTACTTC.